This TCR beta chain came from a study of graft-versus-host responses after intestinal transplantation. Study-wide background: Multivisceral, liver-intestinal, or isolated intestinal transplants were received by the recipients. Anti-thymocyte globulin induction preceded three to four years of tacrolimus and steroid maintenance in all recipients. Study-level points and caveats: Early post-transplant falls in HvG clones accompanied the peak levels of circulating GvH clones.

Profiling relied on immunoSEQ multiplex PCR, and the TCRdb table lists in-frame clones only, not all of them. The data show thousands of clones, with over 60% seen just once and under 8.5% held by the top ten. Germline V CDR1 and CDR2: SQVTM, ANQGSEA. The CDR3 comprises 10 residues, both ends counted. Tissue processing of the graft released intraepithelial and lamina propria lymphocytes from it. Concerning this clone: Its antigen is not identified. This is likely a read error, given that the CDR3 carries no conserved phenylalanine or tryptophan at its end. The DNA is left out, because the CDR3 cannot be placed on it with certainty; the CDR3 is given as TCRdb lists it.

The source was ileum tissue, collected approximately 18 and 21 days after intestinal transplantation. This receptor was identified in a human patient who received an intestinal transplant, so some T cells may come from the graft donor. J is TRBJ1-1 and V is TRBV29-1. The CDR3 loop is CSVGGRDRTR.